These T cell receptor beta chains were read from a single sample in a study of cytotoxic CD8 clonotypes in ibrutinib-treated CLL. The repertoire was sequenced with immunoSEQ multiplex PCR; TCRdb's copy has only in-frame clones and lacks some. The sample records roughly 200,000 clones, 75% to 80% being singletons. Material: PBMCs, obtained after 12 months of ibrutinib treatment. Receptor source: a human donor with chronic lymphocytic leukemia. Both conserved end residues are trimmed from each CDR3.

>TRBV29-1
SVVRENTGELF
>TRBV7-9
ASSPPTETQY
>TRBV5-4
ASSFLGGTGETQY
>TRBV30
AWSPKTANYGYT
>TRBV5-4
ASSLAGRQPYEQY
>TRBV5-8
ASSLGYGANVLT
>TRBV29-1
SVVKGYRDTQY
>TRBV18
ASSPGGGRNQPQH
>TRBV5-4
ASSLSLAVGTGELF
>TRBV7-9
ASSRTQGDGYT
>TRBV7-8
ASSSQTGYEQY
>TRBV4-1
ASSQVLMGYEKLF
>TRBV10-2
ASIDPSSYNEQF
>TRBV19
ASSDARDRGSYEQY
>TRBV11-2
ASSILGRGTQETQY
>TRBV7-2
ASSSPGQLNTEAF
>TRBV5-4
ASSPGIRGPMNTEAF
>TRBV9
ASSVGTGNDQPQH
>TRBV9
ASSVTRGLAGGGAGELF
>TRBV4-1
ASSQGLRTNEKLF
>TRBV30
AWTSRGVVSTDTQY
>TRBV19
ASIGDGNTIY
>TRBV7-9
ASSYGQVNTEAF
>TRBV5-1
ASWEGYQGEQY
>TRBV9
ASSVGTSGGGRDTQY
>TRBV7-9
ASSLVGGRDNEQF
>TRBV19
ASSIVRGYVYEQY
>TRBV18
ASSPSGENYGYT
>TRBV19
ASSTPGQGNQPQH
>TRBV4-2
ASSQEVRRGNEQF
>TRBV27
ASSQGLAGDLTGELF
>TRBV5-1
ASGPGQYSETQY
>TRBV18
ASSPSGSLYGYT
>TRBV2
ASSKGLAAQETQY
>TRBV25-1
ASSVTGTSEAF
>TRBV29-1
SVSGTRAHTQY
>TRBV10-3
AISEGDSNQPQH
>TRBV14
ASSRKQGRLYTEAF
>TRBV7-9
ASSSVDYEQY
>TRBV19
ASSIGHRGGTEAF
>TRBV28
ASSSGLGYEQY
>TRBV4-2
ASSQRAGGDTQY
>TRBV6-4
ASSAGGGTDTQY
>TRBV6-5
ASSLISGVGELF
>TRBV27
ASSFVGGFSGNTIY
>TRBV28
ASSLPPLPTSGSLSYEQY
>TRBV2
ASRGMRAQF
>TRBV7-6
ASSLESGGGYNEQF